Detailed here is one T cell receptor (beta chain). Clones were read by immunoSEQ multiplex PCR, and TCRdb kept only the in-frame ones, dropping some. This sample carries more than 300,000 clones, more than 85% of them seen once, and the ten largest clones take approximately 0.02%. The source of the sample is a study of shared T cell receptors in the human thymus. V was pared by 4 bases and J by 3 bases, with 5 bases of the junction left unmatched. The CDR3 length is 15 residues. Germline V gene sequence: CDR1 SGHDN, CDR2 FVKESK. Sequences were obtained from thymocytes. The rearrangement uses TRBV14 and TRBJ2-2; TRBD2 agrees at 7 bases. The source of this sequence is a human donor. CDR3 loop: CASSRGGDDTGELFF. DNA of the CDR3: TGTGCCAGCAGCCGGGGGGGTGACGACACCGGGGAGCTGTTTTTT.